This TCR beta chain derives from a study of blood T cell repertoires in COVID-19 (dated by TCRdb to 2020 to 2021). About the investigation overall: Collaborator samples came from the United States, Italy and Spain and covered acute and convalescent phases of COVID-19. Subjects who had been exposed to COVID-19, were actively infected with it, or had recovered from it provided the deeply sampled blood TCRbeta repertoires that made up the dataset. Where HLA class I and class II types were available, the types were taken from metadata supplied by the sample provider, not from assay-based typing. A de-identified subject ID, COVID-19 status, age in years and sex were almost always included in the sample metadata. A freely available public database, intended as a resource for researchers studying the immune response to SARS-CoV-2, is where the repertoires were released. Samples came from the ongoing ImmuneRACE study (first 160 participants) plus 1,254 subjects from 6 global collaborators. The material from the prospective study consisted of cDNA or gDNA derived from T cells, B-cell-depleted T cells, or PBMCs.

Overall results and qualifications from the work: The amount of clinical and demographic metadata varied by source and participant and was provided uncurated.

Collaborating institutions collected whole blood in K2EDTA tubes following their own protocols. For TCRbeta analysis, collaborators shipped samples as frozen whole blood, isolated PBMCs, or DNA extracted from either of those sample types. To note about this clone: Its antigen remains undetermined. One base away there is no much larger clone; base qualities are not given.

TCRbeta CDR3 regions were amplified from genomic DNA by means of the immunoSEQ Assay, a bias-controlled multiplex PCR. Concerning the study's data processing: The number of nucleated cells in each sample was estimated by amplification of reference gene primers within the assay. To quantify the absolute abundance of each unique TCRbeta CDR3 rearrangement, sequence reads were collapsed and filtered. For each sample, productive Simpson clonality was calculated as the square root of Simpson's diversity index across productive rearrangements. Drawn from immuneACCESS, this table holds only the in-frame rearrangements with V and J called that TCRdb kept. Clones are partly lost; checked studies trace under half to an unresolved V gene and leave the rest unexplained. The V and J calls and clone size were taken over from that table, and D and trimming were inferred from the DNA. This sample gives 35,000 to 45,000 clones in total; about 82% of them show up just once. About an eighth of the sample rests with the top ten.

V gives up 2 bases and J gives up 0 bases, and the segment between their germline ends measures 7 bases. Including the terminal cysteine and phenylalanine, the CDR3 comprises 14 residues. The only DNA kept is the CDR3, 42 bases in frame from the first base. Based on the germline V gene (reference sequence), the CDR1 and CDR2 sequences are LGHDT and YNNKEL. Source material: peripheral blood. The clonotype originates from a human donor in a cohort sampled during active COVID-19. The receptor chain draws on TRBV3-1 (or the pseudogene TRBV3-2) and TRBJ1-1; 5 matching bases give a weak D call of TRBD1. The nucleotide sequence reads TGTGCCAGCAGCCAAAGGACAATGAACACTGAAGCTTTCTTT. Its protein product is CASSQRTMNTEAFF.